These 19 T cell receptor beta chains share one sample of origin, sequenced in a study of cytomegalovirus exposure and HLA in healthy donors. Primers included in the PCR were 60 Vbeta and 13 Jbeta primers. Libraries were prepared by immunoSEQ multiplex PCR; TCRdb keeps only in-frame clonotypes and omits some of them. The table includes 150,000 to 200,000 clones, almost 85% detected once. The sequenced material came from PBMCs. These receptors all stem from a girl aged 5-17 years in good health and CMV-seropositive.

The chain is built from TRBV5-1 and TRBJ2-7; TRBD2 might be the D (7 bases). The germline V gene has CDR1 SGHRS and CDR2 YFSETQ. This CDR3 comprises 14 residues. V lost 3 bases, J lost 4 bases, and 14 bases lay in between. The CDR3 protein is CASSSQGGAYEQYF. CDR3 nucleotide sequence: TGCGCCAGCAGCTCACAAGGGGGGGCGTACGAGCAGTACTTC.

The chain couples TRBV13 to TRBJ2-6, with 7 positions matching TRBD2. The junction had 9 bases not matched to a gene; V was cut back by 5 bases and J by 2 bases. Germline CDR1 reads PRHDT; CDR2 reads FYEKMQ (reference sequence). The CDR3 is 17 residues long. The CDR3 region is CASSILTGGAGANVLTF. The CDR3 coding sequence is TGTGCCAGCAGCATACTCACTGGGGGGGCTGGGGCCAACGTCCTGACTTTC.

This clone was observed a few times. The CDR3 is CASSMGQGIYGYTF. CDR3 DNA: TGTGCCAGTTCTATGGGACAGGGGATATATGGCTACACCTTC. The rearrangement links TRBV6-1 to TRBJ1-2, with 10 bases aligning to TRBD1. The CDR3 has 14 amino acids. The ends lost 9 bases at V and 5 bases at J; junction bases unmatched: 9. Germline assignment: CDR1 MNHNS and CDR2 SASEGT.

Details on this clone: This is likely a read error, given that the CDR3 carries no conserved phenylalanine or tryptophan at its end. The chain couples TRBV5-1 to TRBJ1-6; TRBD1 is a possible D gene (5 bases). Germline V CDR1 and CDR2: SGHRS, YFSETQ. This CDR3 region has 16 residues. The V and J ends lost 1 base and 9 bases respectively, with 17 bases between them. CDR3 in amino acids: CASSLRAGWEASPLHL. The CDR3, as DNA: TGCGCCAGCAGCTTGCGGGCAGGGTGGGAAGCTTCACCCCTCCACCTT.

The gene calls are TRBV14 and TRBJ1-2; the D gene is possibly TRBD1 (5 bases). CDR1 SGHDN and CDR2 FVKESK come from the germline V gene. Trimming cost V 3 bases and J 6 bases, with 14 bases left between them. The CDR3 sequence is 14 residues long. The CDR3 DNA reads TGTGCCAGCAGCCAGAGCCACGGGGGAGATGGCTACACCTTC. Its translation: CASSQSHGGDGYTF.

The CDR3 here is CASSLVDSEKLFF. Written as DNA, the CDR3 is TGTGCCAGCAGCTTGGTGGACAGTGAAAAACTGTTTTTT. The V gene is TRBV5-6, the J gene TRBJ1-4; possible D gene TRBD1, 6 bases. Germline CDR1 SGHDT, CDR2 YYEEEE. The CDR3 runs to 13 residues. Trimming stripped 0 bases from V and 7 bases from J, with 7 bases between.

The rearrangement links TRBV29-1 to TRBJ2-7, with D perhaps TRBD1 (6 bases). The V gene lost 1 base and the J gene lost 6 bases, with 13 bases spanning the gap. This CDR3 has 13 amino acids. CDR1 and CDR2 from the germline V gene are SQVTM and ANQGSEA. CDR3 in DNA: TGCAGCGTTGAAGTTCCAGGGGTAGGCGAGCAGTACTTC. It translates to CSVEVPGVGEQYF.

DNA of the CDR3: TGTGCCAGCAGTTATAGGGGCCCATACACAGATACGCAGTATTTT. It codes for CASSYRGPYTDTQYF. The V gene is TRBV6-5, the J gene TRBJ2-3; TRBD1 is a possible D gene (5 bases). V lost 3 bases and J lost 2, with 12 bases in between. Germline loops: CDR1 MNHEY, CDR2 SVGAGI. The CDR3 covers 15 residues.

There are a few counts of this clone. This chain's CDR3 is CASSYSGGRGTEAFF. CDR3 coding DNA: TGTGCCAGCAGTTACTCAGGAGGTCGAGGCACTGAAGCTTTCTTT. The chain has TRBV6-5 and TRBJ1-1; D is unresolved. Germline values: CDR1 MNHEY, CDR2 SVGAGI. The CDR3 contains 15 residues. V lost 0 bases to trimming and J lost 4 bases, with 12 bases between them.

CDR3 in DNA: TGTGCCAGCAGACAGGCGAATCAGCCCCAGCATTTT. Translated: CASRQANQPQHF. The chain combines TRBV6-5 with TRBJ1-5, with D maybe TRBD1 (5 bases). The CDR3 length is 12 residues. In germline, CDR1 is MNHEY, CDR2 SVGAGI. The germline V and J ends were trimmed by 6 bases and 4 bases, with 7 bases remaining between them.

This chain links TRBV25-1 with TRBJ2-3; possibly TRBD1 for D (5 bases). The CDR3 loop spans 14 amino acids. Germline values: CDR1 MGHDK, CDR2 SYGVNS. Trimming stripped 5 bases from V and 5 bases from J, with 14 bases between. CDR3 sequence reads: CASSLQDKVDTQYF. In DNA, the CDR3 is TGTGCCAGCAGTTTACAGGATAAAGTAGATACGCAGTATTTT.

This chain's CDR3 is CASSLRGAPYEQYF. CDR3 nucleotide sequence: TGTGCCAGCAGTTTACGAGGCGCTCCCTACGAGCAGTACTTC. J is TRBJ2-7 and V is TRBV6-6; no definite D call. Trimming cost V 4 bases and J 2 bases, with 12 bases left between them. This CDR3 is 14 amino acids long. Germline V gives CDR1 MNHNY, CDR2 SVGAGI (reference sequence).

This rearrangement joins TRBV4-1 to TRBJ2-7; D is perhaps TRBD1 (5 bases). Germline-derived CDR1 and CDR2 are MGHRA and YSYEKL. The ends were cut back, 0 bases at V and 2 bases at J, with 8 bases in the middle. The CDR3 spans 14 residues. The CDR3 region is CASSQDATAYEQYF. The CDR3 nucleotides are TGCGCCAGCAGCCAAGACGCGACAGCCTACGAGCAGTACTTC.

The rearrangement joins TRBV6-1 to TRBJ1-2; the D gene is possibly TRBD1 (6 bases). This CDR3 has 13 residues. Trimming cost V 7 bases and J 1 base, with 10 bases left between them. Germline CDR1 MNHNS, CDR2 SASEGT. In DNA form, the CDR3 reads TGTGCCAGCATACAGGGTCTTAACTATGGCTACACCTTC. This gives the protein CASIQGLNYGYTF.

The chain has TRBV2 and TRBJ1-5; weak D call: TRBD1 (5 bases). The germline V and J ends were trimmed by 4 bases and 5 bases, with 15 bases remaining between them. Germline V lookup: CDR1 SNHLY, CDR2 FYNNEI. The CDR3 totals 15 residues. In nucleotides, the CDR3 is TGTGCCAGCAGTGGCGCAGGGAAGGCTTATCAGCCCCAGCATTTT. This gives the protein CASSGAGKAYQPQHF.

This clone has a handful of counts. The gene calls are TRBV2 and TRBJ1-1, with D perhaps TRBD1 (6 bases). The CDR3 totals 14 residues. Germline-derived CDR1 and CDR2 are SNHLY and FYNNEI. The V end lost 6 bases, the J end lost 4 bases, and 15 bases lay between the germline ends. In DNA, the CDR3 is TGTGCCAGCAGGACCAGGGGTGGTGGCACTGAAGCTTTCTTT. Protein sequence: CASRTRGGGTEAFF.

V and J are TRBV10-3 and TRBJ1-2; D is uncertain. Trimming stripped 7 bases from V and 4 bases from J, with 13 bases between. Germline CDR1 and CDR2: ENHRY and SYGVKD. The CDR3 contains 13 residues. CDR3 in amino acids: CAINVLDRYGYTF. Here the CDR3 DNA reads TGTGCCATCAACGTGCTAGACCGCTATGGCTACACCTTC.

The rearrangement joins TRBV4-1 to TRBJ1-4, with D perhaps matching TRBD1 (5 bases). This CDR3 comprises 15 residues. Germline CDR1 and CDR2: MGHRA and YSYEKL. Trimming took off 1 base at V and 6 bases at J, with 12 bases between the two ends. The CDR3 DNA reads as TGCGCCAGCAGCCAAGGGGGGGTTTTGGATGAAAAACTGTTTTTT. Encoded protein: CASSQGGVLDEKLFF.

The gene calls are TRBV9 and TRBJ2-7; tentative D call: TRBD2 (5 bases). The CDR3 is 13 residues long. In germline, CDR1 is SGDLS, CDR2 YYNGEE. Trimming took off 4 bases at V and 7 bases at J, with 15 bases between the two ends. Written as DNA, the CDR3 is TGTGCCAGCAGCTCCCGCGGAGCGGCTGAGCAGTACTTC. It yields the protein CASSSRGAAEQYF.